The 27 T cell receptor beta chains in this list originate from one sample, sequenced in a study of PD-1 blockade in classical Hodgkin lymphoma (dated by TCRdb to 2020 to 2022). This specimen's time point label, per the study, means: cycle 4 day 1 (C4D1), after 6 weeks of nivolumab. Relapse after autologous stem cell transplantation had occurred in all trial patients, and cohorts A, B and C were distinguished by prior brentuximab vedotin exposure. Library generation was performed with the immunoSEQ multiplex PCR assay. The table comes from immuneACCESS by way of TCRdb, which keeps in-frame sequences with V and J called. Part of the clones is missing from these tables; in studies checked, under half for an unresolved V gene and the rest for unknown reasons. This sample comprises roughly 100,000 clones, roughly 91% of them detected only once. Of the sample, approximately 2% is held by the ten largest clones.

Material: peripheral blood mononuclear cells (PBMCs), obtained before the fourth cycle of nivolumab. The source is a human donor with classical Hodgkin lymphoma.

The V and J genes are TRBV5-1 and TRBJ1-1; a weak D match, TRBD1 (5 bases). Germline V gives CDR1 SGHRS, CDR2 YFSETQ. This CDR3 region has 14 residues. Trimming took 1 base from V and 4 from J, leaving 11 bases between them. The CDR3 DNA reads as TGCGCCAGCAGCTTGTTTCTGACAGTCACTGAAGCTTTCTTT. It is translated as CASSLFLTVTEAFF.

The chain links TRBV6-1 to TRBJ2-3; 13 bases map to TRBD2. V was pared by 6 bases and J by 4 bases, with 4 bases of the junction left unmatched. Germline CDR1 MNHNS, CDR2 SASEGT. The CDR3 is 15 residues long. The CDR3 DNA reads as TGTGCCAGCAGCTGGACTAGCGGGAGTTCAGATACGCAGTATTTT. Translated: CASSWTSGSSDTQYF.

The rearrangement links TRBV28 to TRBJ2-7, with TRBD2 matching 9 bases. Losses at the gene ends were 7 bases for V and 0 bases for J; bases not matched to a gene: 10. CDR3 size: 16 residues. Germline V gene sequence: CDR1 MDHEN, CDR2 SYDVKM. This CDR3 reads CASKILAGESSYEQYF. The CDR3 bases are TGTGCCAGCAAAATCTTAGCGGGAGAGAGCTCCTACGAGCAGTACTTC. Drawing the rest from reference TRBV28 and TRBJ2-7, the complete variable domain is DVKVTQSSRYLVKRTGEKVFLECVQDMDHENMFWYRQDPGLGLRLIYFSYDVKMKEKGDIPEGYSVSREKKERFSLILESASTNQTSMYLCASKILAGESSYEQYFGPGTRLTVT.

The chain employs TRBV2 and TRBJ2-1; 9 bases map to TRBD2. The germline V gene encodes CDR1 SNHLY and CDR2 FYNNEI. The ends lost 8 bases at V and 4 bases at J; junction bases unmatched: 24. This CDR3 is built from 20 residues. The CDR3 is CASQRRAASGTSPTYNEQFF. CDR3 nucleotides: TGTGCCAGCCAGAGAAGAGCGGCTAGCGGGACCAGCCCAACGTACAATGAGCAGTTCTTC.

This clone has just a few counts. The J gene is TRBJ1-1, the V gene TRBV30; no definite D call. CDR1 is GTSNPN, CDR2 SVGIG, per germline (reference sequence). The CDR3 loop spans 13 amino acids. Trimming cost V 2 bases and J 1 base, with 8 bases left between them. The CDR3 here is CAWSPNQNTEAFF. The CDR3 nucleotides read TGTGCCTGGAGTCCGAACCAGAACACTGAAGCTTTCTTT.

This clone came up once. Here the CDR3 DNA reads TGTGCCAGTAGTATGGGGGCAGGGACAGGATGGATGCGCACTGAAGCTTTCTTT. It specifies CASSMGAGTGWMRTEAFF. The J gene is TRBJ1-1, the V gene TRBV19; 8 nucleotides align to TRBD1. The germline V gene has CDR1 LNHDA and CDR2 SQIVND (reference sequence). After removal of 3 bases from V and 4 bases from J, the junction contained 16 bases not matched to a gene. This CDR3 contains 18 residues.

V usage is TRBV19 and J usage is TRBJ1-1, with unresolved D. Germline values: CDR1 LNHDA, CDR2 SQIVND (reference sequence). This CDR3 is built from 13 residues. V dropped 5 bases and J dropped 7 bases, with 14 bases sitting between them. The CDR3 region is CASSRVVNFEAFF. The CDR3, as DNA: TGTGCCAGTAGTCGGGTGGTCAACTTTGAAGCTTTCTTT.

The J gene is TRBJ2-1, the V gene TRBV5-6, with D uncertain. The CDR3 has 11 amino acids. The V and J ends lost 2 bases and 10 bases respectively, with 7 bases between them. The germline gives CDR1 SGHDT, CDR2 YYEEEE. CDR3 in DNA: TGTGCCAGCAGCTTATCGCGGGAGCAGTTCTTC. It translates to CASSLSREQFF.

V gene TRBV10-3 combines with J gene TRBJ2-7; D is unresolved. The CDR3 loop spans 16 amino acids. CDR1 and CDR2 (germline): ENHRY, SYGVKD. V lost 0 bases and J lost 3, with 15 bases in between. The CDR3 DNA reads TGTGCCATCAGTGAGTCGTCCCCCCGTTCCCTCTACGAGCAGTACTTC. This gives the protein CAISESSPRSLYEQYF.

V is TRBV6-6 and J is TRBJ1-5; D is perhaps TRBD1 (6 bases). Germline CDR1 MNHNY, CDR2 SVGAGI (reference sequence). The CDR3 is 15 amino acids. The ends were cut back, 6 bases at V and 2 bases at J, with 14 bases in the middle. CDR3 region: CASRRDTGGNQPQHF. DNA for the CDR3: TGTGCCAGCAGGCGGGACACCGGGGGCAATCAGCCCCAGCATTTT.

The chain employs TRBV5-6 and TRBJ1-2; 8 bases agree with TRBD1. Germline CDR1 SGHDT, CDR2 YYEEEE. Trimming removed 2 bases from V and 3 bases from J; junction bases left unmatched: 15. The CDR3 is made up of 18 amino acids. As DNA, the CDR3 is TGTGCCAGCAGCTTCTTTCCCGCCACTCTGACAGGGGACTATGGCTACACCTTC. Its protein product is CASSFFPATLTGDYGYTF.

V and J are TRBV5-5 and TRBJ2-1; TRBD2 aligns across 7 bases. This CDR3 contains 14 residues. The V gene's germline CDR1 is SGHKS and CDR2 YYEKEE (reference sequence). J lost 10 bases, V lost 0 bases, and 7 bases had no gene match. For the CDR3, the DNA is TGTGCCAGCAGCTTGGAGCTAGCGGTGAACGAGCAGTTCTTC. Its protein is CASSLELAVNEQFF. Full variable domain (missing parts from reference TRBV5-5 and TRBJ2-1): DAGVTQSPTHLIKTRGQQVTLRCSPISGHKSVSWYQQVLGQGPQFIFQYYEKEERGRGNFPDRFSARQFPNYSSELNVNALLLGDSALYLCASSLELAVNEQFFGPGTRLTVL.

The CDR3 DNA reads TGTGCCAGCAGTTTGATAACAGGTCCTAACTATGGCTACACCTTC. It yields the protein CASSLITGPNYGYTF. This chain connects TRBV28 to TRBJ1-2; tentatively, D is TRBD1 (5 bases). This CDR3 comprises 15 residues. Trimming left V 3 bases short and J 0 bases short, with 11 bases between. CDR1 is MDHEN, CDR2 SYDVKM, per germline.

The rearrangement links TRBV6-1 to TRBJ2-5; D may match TRBD1 or TRBD2 (5 bases each). Germline lookup yields CDR1 MNHNS and CDR2 SASEGT. CDR3 size: 11 residues. V gave up 6 bases and J gave up 7 bases, with 9 bases separating them. CDR3 coding DNA: TGTGCCAGCAGGGGGGAATTGACCCAGTACTTC. Protein sequence: CASRGELTQYF.

The chain employs TRBV11-2 and TRBJ1-1; D not certain. Germline V gives CDR1 SGHAT, CDR2 FQNNGV. This CDR3 is 13 amino acids long. V lost 6 bases and J lost 9, with 17 bases in between. CDR3 sequence: CASSPAMGQKAFF. The CDR3 DNA is TGTGCCAGCAGTCCCGCTATGGGTCAGAAAGCTTTCTTT.

The chain combines TRBV5-6 with TRBJ2-3, with D possibly matching TRBD2 (6 bases). Germline CDR1 SGHDT, CDR2 YYEEEE. Trimming shortened V by 1 base and J by 1 base, and 16 bases separated the two germline ends. The CDR3 has 17 residues. The CDR3: CASSLSLTRYGTDTQYF. The CDR3 DNA sequence: TGTGCCAGCAGCTTGTCCTTGACTAGATACGGCACAGATACGCAGTATTTT. Full variable domain (missing parts from reference TRBV5-6 and TRBJ2-3): DAGVTQSPTHLIKTRGQQVTLRCSPKSGHDTVSWYQQALGQGPQFIFQYYEEEERQRGNFPDRFSGHQFPNYSSELNVNALLLGDSALYLCASSLSLTRYGTDTQYFGPGTRLTVL.

V gene TRBV27 combines with J gene TRBJ1-2; TRBD1 aligns across 8 bases. Germline values: CDR1 MNHEY, CDR2 SMNVEV (reference sequence). The CDR3 spans 13 residues. Trimming took 6 bases from V and 3 from J; bases not matched to a gene: 3. CDR3 residues: CASRKDRDYGYTF. CDR3 DNA sequence: TGTGCCAGCAGAAAGGACAGGGACTATGGCTACACCTTC.

This clone has only one observation. The V gene is TRBV27, the J gene TRBJ1-1, with D uncertain. CDR3 size: 13 residues. Trimming took 3 bases from V and 7 from J, leaving 12 bases between them. Germline CDR1 reads MNHEY; CDR2 reads SMNVEV (reference sequence). Here the CDR3 reads CASSFGDLHEAFF. The CDR3 DNA follows: TGTGCCAGCAGTTTTGGCGACCTTCATGAAGCTTTCTTT.

The chain joins TRBV5-1 to TRBJ2-7; 15 bases fit TRBD2. Trimming at V came to 3 bases and at J to 2 bases, leaving 6 bases not matched to a gene. The CDR3 contains 17 residues. Germline lookup yields CDR1 SGHRS and CDR2 YFSETQ. As DNA, the CDR3 is TGCGCCAGCAGCTCTGGACTAGCGGGAGGGATCACCTACGAGCAGTACTTC. Amino acids: CASSSGLAGGITYEQYF.

The V and J genes are TRBV5-6 and TRBJ2-7, with 9 bases identical to TRBD1. Germline trimming cut 5 bases from V and 5 bases from J; bases unmatched to any gene: 8. Looked up from germline, CDR1 is SGHDT and CDR2 is YYEEEE. The CDR3 consists of 14 residues. This chain's CDR3 is CASRTGTGLNEQYF. In DNA form, the CDR3 reads TGTGCCAGCAGAACCGGGACAGGGCTCAACGAGCAGTACTTC.

The V gene is TRBV29-1, the J gene TRBJ2-1; D perhaps matches TRBD1 (6 bases). CDR1 is SQVTM, CDR2 ANQGSEA, per germline. V lost 8 bases and J lost 4, with 15 bases in between. The CDR3 covers 13 residues. CDR3 in DNA: TGCAGCTCGGCCGGGACACCTTACAATGAGCAGTTCTTC. Protein sequence: CSSAGTPYNEQFF.

The chain has TRBV5-6 and TRBJ1-5, with D possibly matching TRBD1 (6 bases). Looked up from germline, CDR1 is SGHDT and CDR2 is YYEEEE. The CDR3 is 14 amino acids. With 5 bases removed from V and 6 bases from J, the gap between germline ends came to 15 bases. The CDR3 region is CASRGWGGSQPQHF. In DNA, the CDR3 is TGTGCCAGCAGGGGTTGGGGGGGCAGTCAGCCCCAGCATTTT.

Written as DNA, the CDR3 is TGTGCCACCAGCGGACAGGGACACGAGCAGTACTTC. It translates to CATSGQGHEQYF. The rearrangement links TRBV15 to TRBJ2-7; 8 nucleotides align to TRBD1. This CDR3 has 12 residues. J gave up 5 bases and V 5 bases, and 2 bases lay outside the gene matches. The germline CDR1 and CDR2 sequences are LNHNV and YYDKDF (reference sequence).

J is TRBJ1-1 and V is TRBV6-5; D is uncertain. This CDR3 spans 14 amino acids. Germline V gene sequence: CDR1 MNHEY, CDR2 SVGAGI. Trimming pared 6 bases from V and 1 base from J, leaving 12 bases between. The CDR3 bases are TGTGCCAGCAGCAGATCAGAGAGGAACACTGAAGCTTTCTTT. Translated, it gives CASSRSERNTEAFF.

The chain carries TRBV28 and TRBJ2-1, with no clear D. Per germline, CDR1 MDHEN and CDR2 SYDVKM. The CDR3 consists of 13 residues. V lost 10 bases and J 10 bases, leaving 20 bases between the germline ends. This CDR3 reads CATGSRALREQFF. Written as DNA, the CDR3 is TGTGCCACCGGATCCCGGGCCCTAAGGGAGCAGTTCTTC.

This rearrangement joins TRBV7-9 to TRBJ1-1; D remains unclear. The CDR3 totals 12 residues. Trimming took 5 bases from V and 7 from J, leaving 11 bases between them. CDR1 and CDR2 (germline): SEHNR, FQNEAQ (reference sequence). The CDR3 nucleotides read TGTGCCAGCAGCCCCGGTGTGCATGAAGCTTTCTTT. This encodes CASSPGVHEAFF.

V and J are TRBV11-3 and TRBJ1-2, with TRBD1 identical over 7 bases. J lost 8 bases, V lost 0 bases, and 9 bases had no gene match. The CDR3 has 15 amino acids. CDR1 and CDR2 (germline): SGHNT, YENEEA. DNA for the CDR3: TGTGCCAGCAGCTTAGAGAGCGCGACAGGGAAAGGCTACACCTTC. Translating gives CASSLESATGKGYTF.